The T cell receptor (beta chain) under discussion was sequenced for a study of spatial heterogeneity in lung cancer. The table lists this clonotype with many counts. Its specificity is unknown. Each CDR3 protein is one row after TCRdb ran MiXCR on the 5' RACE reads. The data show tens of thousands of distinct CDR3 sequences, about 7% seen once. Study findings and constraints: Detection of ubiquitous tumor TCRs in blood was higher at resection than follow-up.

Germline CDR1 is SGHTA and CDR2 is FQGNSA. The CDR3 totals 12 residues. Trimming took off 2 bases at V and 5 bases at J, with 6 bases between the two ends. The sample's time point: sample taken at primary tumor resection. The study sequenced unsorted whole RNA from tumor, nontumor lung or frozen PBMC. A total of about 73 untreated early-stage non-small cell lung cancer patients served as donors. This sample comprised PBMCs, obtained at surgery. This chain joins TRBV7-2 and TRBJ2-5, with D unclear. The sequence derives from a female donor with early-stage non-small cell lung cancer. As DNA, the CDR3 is TGTGCCAGCAGCTTAACGCGCGAGACCCAGTACTTC. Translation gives CASSLTRETQYF.